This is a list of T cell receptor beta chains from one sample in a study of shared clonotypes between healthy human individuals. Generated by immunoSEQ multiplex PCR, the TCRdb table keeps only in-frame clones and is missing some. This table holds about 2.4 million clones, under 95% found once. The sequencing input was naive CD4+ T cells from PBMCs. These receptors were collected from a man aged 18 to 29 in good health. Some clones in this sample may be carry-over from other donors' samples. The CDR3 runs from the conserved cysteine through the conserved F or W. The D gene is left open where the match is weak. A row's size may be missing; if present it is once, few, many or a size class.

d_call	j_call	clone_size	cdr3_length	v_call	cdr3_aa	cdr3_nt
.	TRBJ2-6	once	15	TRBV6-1	CASSEVGSGANVLTF	TGTGCCAGCAGTGAAGTGGGCTCTGGGGCCAACGTCCTGACTTTC
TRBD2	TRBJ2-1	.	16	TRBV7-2	CASSLGSTSGRARKFF	TGTGCCAGCAGCTTGGGGAGTACTAGCGGGAGGGCTAGGAAGTTCTTC
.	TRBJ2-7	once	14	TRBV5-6	CASSLIGRRYEQYF	TGTGCCAGCAGCTTGATAGGTCGTCGCTACGAGCAGTACTTC
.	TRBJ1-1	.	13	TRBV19	CASSISGRTEAFF	TGTGCCAGTAGTATTTCAGGCCGCACTGAAGCTTTCTTT
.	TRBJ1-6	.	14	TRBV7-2	CASSLEGLNSPLHF	TGTGCCAGCAGCTTGGAGGGCTTGAATTCACCCCTCCACTTT
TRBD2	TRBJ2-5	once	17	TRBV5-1	CASSLGGTSGTKEAQYF	TGCGCCAGCAGCTTGGGGGGGACTAGCGGGACCAAAGAGGCCCAGTACTTC
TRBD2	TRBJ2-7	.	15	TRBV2	CASSEGLAGANEQYF	TGTGCCAGCAGTGAAGGACTAGCGGGAGCCAACGAGCAGTACTTC
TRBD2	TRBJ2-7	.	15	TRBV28	CASKKLGAGDHEQYF	TGTGCCAGCAAAAAACTAGGAGCGGGAGACCACGAGCAGTACTTC
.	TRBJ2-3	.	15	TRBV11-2	CASSLGLGGTDTQYF	TGTGCCAGCAGCTTAGGACTAGGAGGCACAGATACGCAGTATTTT
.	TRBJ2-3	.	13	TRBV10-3	CAISPKNTDTQYF	TGTGCCATCAGTCCCAAGAACACAGATACGCAGTATTTT
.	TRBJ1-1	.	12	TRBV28	CASSIREIEAFF	TGTGCCAGCAGTATTAGGGAGATTGAAGCTTTCTTT
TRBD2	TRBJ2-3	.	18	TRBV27	CASSRSRTSGPSTDTQYF	TGTGCCAGCAGTCGGAGCCGGACTAGCGGGCCAAGCACAGATACGCAGTATTTT
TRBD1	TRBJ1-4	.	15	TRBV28	CASSHYRGLGEKLFF	TGTGCCAGCAGCCATTACAGGGGGCTTGGAGAAAAACTGTTTTTT
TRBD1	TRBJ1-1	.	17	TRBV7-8	CASSSPFRARQGGEAFF	TGTGCCAGCAGCTCCCCTTTCCGAGCCAGACAGGGTGGTGAAGCTTTCTTT
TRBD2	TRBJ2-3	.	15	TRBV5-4	CASRETSGYTDTQYF	TGTGCCAGCAGGGAGACTAGCGGATACACAGATACGCAGTATTTT
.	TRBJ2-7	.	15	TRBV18	CASSPNLDGPYEQYF	TGTGCCAGCTCACCAAATTTGGACGGACCCTACGAGCAGTACTTC
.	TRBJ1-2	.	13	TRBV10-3	CAITQPDRDGYTF	TGTGCCATCACCCAGCCGGACAGAGACGGCTACACCTTC
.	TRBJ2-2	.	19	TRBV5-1	CASKSNRGQPTSDTGELFF	TGCGCCAGCAAGTCCAATAGGGGACAACCTACATCCGACACCGGGGAGCTGTTTTTT
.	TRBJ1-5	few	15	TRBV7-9	CASSPQGIARQPQHF	TGTGCCAGCAGCCCCCAGGGAATCGCGAGGCAGCCCCAGCATTTT
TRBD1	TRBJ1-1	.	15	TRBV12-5	CASGLQGARGTEAFF	TGTGCTAGTGGTTTACAGGGGGCGCGGGGCACTGAAGCTTTCTTT
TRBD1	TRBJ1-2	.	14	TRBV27	CASSPLTGNYGYTF	TGTGCCAGCAGTCCCTTGACAGGGAACTATGGCTACACCTTC
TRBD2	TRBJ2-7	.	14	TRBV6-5	CASSRLAGVWEQYF	TGTGCCAGCAGTCGCCTAGCGGGAGTGTGGGAGCAGTACTTC
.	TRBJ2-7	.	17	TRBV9	CASSVEWGPLPPYEQYF	TGTGCCAGCAGCGTAGAGTGGGGACCGCTCCCACCCTACGAGCAGTACTTC
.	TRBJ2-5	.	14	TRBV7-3	CASSLTGRQETQYF	TGTGCCAGCAGCTTAACAGGGCGGCAAGAGACCCAGTACTTC
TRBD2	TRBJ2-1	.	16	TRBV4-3	CASSQDQSGGYNEQFF	TGCGCCAGCAGCCAAGATCAGAGCGGGGGCTACAATGAGCAGTTCTTC
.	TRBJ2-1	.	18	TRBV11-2	CASSSVAWSLGSYNEQFF	TGTGCCAGCAGCTCAGTGGCATGGAGTCTGGGGTCCTACAATGAGCAGTTCTTC
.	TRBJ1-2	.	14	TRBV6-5	CASRRVRGGYGYTF	TGTGCCAGCAGGCGCGTACGGGGGGGCTATGGCTACACCTTC
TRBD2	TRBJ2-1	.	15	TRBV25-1	CASSDPRTSGNEQFF	TGTGCCAGCAGTGACCCCAGGACTAGCGGCAATGAGCAGTTCTTC
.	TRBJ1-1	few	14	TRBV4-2	CASSQIGGNAEAFF	TGTGCCAGCAGCCAGATAGGGGGGAACGCTGAAGCTTTCTTT
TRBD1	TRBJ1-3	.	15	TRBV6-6	CASRSPGQGQGTIYF	TGTGCCAGCAGGTCACCGGGACAGGGGCAAGGCACCATATATTTT
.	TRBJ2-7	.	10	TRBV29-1	CSVGGDEQYF	TGCAGCGTTGGGGGGGACGAGCAGTACTTC
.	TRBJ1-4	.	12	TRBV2	CASSGLNEKLFF	TGTGCCAGCAGTGGACTGAATGAAAAACTGTTTTTT
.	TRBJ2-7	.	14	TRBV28	CASSSGKPTYEQYF	TGTGCCAGCAGTTCCGGGAAACCCACTTACGAGCAGTACTTC
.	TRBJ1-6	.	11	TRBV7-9	CASSLASPLHF	TGTGCCAGCAGCTTAGCCTCACCCCTCCACTTT
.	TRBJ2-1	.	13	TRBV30	CAWSTGPLGEQFF	TGTGCCTGGAGTACGGGACCCCTCGGTGAGCAGTTCTTC
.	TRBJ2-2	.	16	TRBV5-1	CASSLQGTLNTGELFF	TGCGCCAGCAGCCTCCAGGGGACACTAAACACCGGGGAGCTGTTTTTT
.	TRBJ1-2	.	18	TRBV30	CAWSAFLPQDSDDYGYTF	TGTGCCTGGAGTGCCTTCTTACCCCAGGACAGCGACGATTATGGCTACACCTTC
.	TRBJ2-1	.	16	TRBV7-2	CASSLYSGTGNNEQFF	TGTGCCAGCAGCTTATATTCAGGGACCGGGAACAATGAGCAGTTCTTC
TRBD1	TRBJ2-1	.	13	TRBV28	CASRRDRGNEQFF	TGTGCCAGCAGGCGCGACAGGGGGAATGAGCAGTTCTTC
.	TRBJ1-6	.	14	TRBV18	CASSPQGLNSPLHF	TGTGCCAGCTCACCGCAAGGGCTTAATTCACCCCTCCACTTT
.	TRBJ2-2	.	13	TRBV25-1	CASRRQATGELFF	TGTGCCAGCAGGAGACAGGCAACCGGGGAGCTGTTTTTT
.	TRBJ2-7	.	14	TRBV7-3	CASSFQGSGFEQYF	TGTGCCAGCAGCTTCCAGGGGTCGGGGTTCGAGCAGTACTTC
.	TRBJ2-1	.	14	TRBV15	CATTIGISYNEQFF	TGTGCCACCACAATAGGGATCTCCTACAATGAGCAGTTCTTC
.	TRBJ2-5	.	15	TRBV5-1	CASSRGQAIQETQYF	TGCGCCAGCAGCAGGGGACAAGCGATCCAAGAGACCCAGTACTTC
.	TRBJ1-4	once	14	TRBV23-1	CASSHDSSNEKLFF	TGCGCCAGCAGTCACGACAGCTCTAATGAAAAACTGTTTTTT
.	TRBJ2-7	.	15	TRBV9	CASSVTSGDSYEQYF	TGTGCCAGCAGCGTGACATCGGGGGACAGCTACGAGCAGTACTTC
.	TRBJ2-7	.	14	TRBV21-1	CASSFRNRGHEQYF	TGTGCCAGCAGCTTCCGGAACCGGGGACACGAGCAGTACTTC
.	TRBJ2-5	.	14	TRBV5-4	CASSLVGTRETQYF	TGTGCCAGCAGCTTGGTCGGGACGAGAGAGACCCAGTACTTC
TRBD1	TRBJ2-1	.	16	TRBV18	CASSPTGQGPYNEQFF	TGTGCCAGCTCACCAACTGGACAGGGGCCCTACAATGAGCAGTTCTTC
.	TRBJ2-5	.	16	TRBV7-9	CASSLGRRGLQETQYF	TGTGCCAGCAGCTTAGGGCGGCGAGGATTACAAGAGACCCAGTACTTC
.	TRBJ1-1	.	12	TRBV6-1	CASSEWDTEAFF	TGTGCCAGCAGTGAATGGGACACTGAAGCTTTCTTT
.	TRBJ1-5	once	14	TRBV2	CASSAGRGNQPQHF	TGTGCCAGCAGTGCGGGCAGGGGTAATCAGCCCCAGCATTTT
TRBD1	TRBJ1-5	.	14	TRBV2	CASSLQGAQQPQHF	TGTGCCAGCAGTCTACAGGGGGCACAGCAGCCCCAGCATTTT
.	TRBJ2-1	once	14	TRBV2	CASRGRESYNEQFF	TGTGCCTCCAGGGGGCGGGAGAGCTACAATGAGCAGTTCTTC
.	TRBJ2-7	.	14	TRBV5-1	CASSPTGGSYEQYF	TGCGCCAGCAGCCCGACAGGTGGCTCCTACGAGCAGTACTTC